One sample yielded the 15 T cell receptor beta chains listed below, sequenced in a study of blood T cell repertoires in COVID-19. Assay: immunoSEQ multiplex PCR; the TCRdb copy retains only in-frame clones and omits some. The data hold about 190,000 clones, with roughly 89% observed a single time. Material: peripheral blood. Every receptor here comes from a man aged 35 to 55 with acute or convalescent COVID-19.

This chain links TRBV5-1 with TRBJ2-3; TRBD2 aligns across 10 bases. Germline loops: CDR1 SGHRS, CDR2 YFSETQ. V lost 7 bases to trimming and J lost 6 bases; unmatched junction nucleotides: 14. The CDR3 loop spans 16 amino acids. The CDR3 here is CASASLSGGAADTQYF. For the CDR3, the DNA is TGCGCCAGCGCAAGCTTAAGCGGGGGGGCAGCGGATACGCAGTATTTT. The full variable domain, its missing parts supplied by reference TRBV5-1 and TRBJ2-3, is KAGVTQTPRYLIKTRGQQVTLSCSPISGHRSVSWYQQTPGQGLQFLFEYFSETQRNKGNFPGRFSGRQFSNSRSEMNVSTLELGDSALYLCASASLSGGAADTQYFGPGTRLTVL.

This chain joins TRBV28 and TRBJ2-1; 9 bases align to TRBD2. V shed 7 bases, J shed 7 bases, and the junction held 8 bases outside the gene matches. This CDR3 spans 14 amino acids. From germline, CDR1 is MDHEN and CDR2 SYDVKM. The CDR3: CASNLAGEGNEQFF. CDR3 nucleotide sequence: TGTGCCAGCAACTTAGCGGGGGAGGGAAATGAGCAGTTCTTC.

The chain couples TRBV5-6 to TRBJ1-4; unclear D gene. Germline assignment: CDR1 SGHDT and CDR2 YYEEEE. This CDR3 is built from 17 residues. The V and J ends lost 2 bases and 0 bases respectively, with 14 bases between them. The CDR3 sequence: CASSFAPTVATNEKLFF. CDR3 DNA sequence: TGTGCCAGCAGCTTTGCCCCCACGGTGGCAACTAATGAAAAACTGTTTTTT.

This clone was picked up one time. For the CDR3, the DNA is TGTGCCAGCAGTTTTTCCCTAGCGGGGGTGACCACAGATACGCAGTATTTT. As protein: CASSFSLAGVTTDTQYF. This chain joins TRBV2 and TRBJ2-3, with TRBD2 identical over 10 bases. CDR3 length: 17 residues. In germline, CDR1 is SNHLY, CDR2 FYNNEI. Germline trimming cut 5 bases from V and 2 bases from J; bases unmatched to any gene: 10.

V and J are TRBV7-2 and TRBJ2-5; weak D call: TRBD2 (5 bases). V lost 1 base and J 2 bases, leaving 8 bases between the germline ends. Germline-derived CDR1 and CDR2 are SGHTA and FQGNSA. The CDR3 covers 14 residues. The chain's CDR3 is CASSLGREQETQYF. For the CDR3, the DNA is TGTGCCAGCAGCTTAGGCCGGGAACAAGAGACCCAGTACTTC.

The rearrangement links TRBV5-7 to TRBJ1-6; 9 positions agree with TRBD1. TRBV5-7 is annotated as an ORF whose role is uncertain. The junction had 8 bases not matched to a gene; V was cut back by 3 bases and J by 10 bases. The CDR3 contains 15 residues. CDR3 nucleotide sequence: TGTGCCAGCAGCTCAAACCCGGGACAGGGATCACCCCTCCACTTT. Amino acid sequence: CASSSNPGQGSPLHF.

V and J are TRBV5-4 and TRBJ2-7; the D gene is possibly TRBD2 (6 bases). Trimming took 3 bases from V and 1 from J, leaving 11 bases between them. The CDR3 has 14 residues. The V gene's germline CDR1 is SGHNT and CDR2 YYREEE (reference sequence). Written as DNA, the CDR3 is TGTGCCAGCAGCTCGCCCGGGACTTCCTACGAGCAGTACTTC. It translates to CASSSPGTSYEQYF.

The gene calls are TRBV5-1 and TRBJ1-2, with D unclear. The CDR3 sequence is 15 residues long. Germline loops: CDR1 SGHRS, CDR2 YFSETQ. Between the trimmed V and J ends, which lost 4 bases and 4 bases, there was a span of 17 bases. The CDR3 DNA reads TGCGCCAGCAGCGGGCATCAGGTCGGGGTCTATGGCTACACCTTC. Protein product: CASSGHQVGVYGYTF.

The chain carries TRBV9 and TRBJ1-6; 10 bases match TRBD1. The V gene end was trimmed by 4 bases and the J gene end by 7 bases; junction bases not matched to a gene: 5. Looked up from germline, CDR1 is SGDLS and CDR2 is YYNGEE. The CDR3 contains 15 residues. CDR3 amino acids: CASSKGTGENSPLHF. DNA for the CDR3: TGTGCCAGCAGCAAAGGGACAGGGGAGAATTCACCCCTCCACTTT.

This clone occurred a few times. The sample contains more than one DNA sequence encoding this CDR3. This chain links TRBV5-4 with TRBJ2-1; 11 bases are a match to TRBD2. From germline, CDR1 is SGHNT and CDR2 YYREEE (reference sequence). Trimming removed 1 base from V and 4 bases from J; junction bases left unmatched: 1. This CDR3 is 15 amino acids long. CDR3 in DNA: TGTGCCAGCAGCTTGCTAGCGGGGGGTTACAATGAGCAGTTCTTC. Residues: CASSLLAGGYNEQFF.

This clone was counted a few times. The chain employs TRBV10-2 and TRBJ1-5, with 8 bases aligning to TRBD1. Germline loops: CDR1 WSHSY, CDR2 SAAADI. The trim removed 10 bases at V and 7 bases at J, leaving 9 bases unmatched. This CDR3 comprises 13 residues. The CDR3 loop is CATGQGVGQPQHF. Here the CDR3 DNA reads TGCGCCACCGGACAGGGTGTCGGACAGCCCCAGCATTTT.

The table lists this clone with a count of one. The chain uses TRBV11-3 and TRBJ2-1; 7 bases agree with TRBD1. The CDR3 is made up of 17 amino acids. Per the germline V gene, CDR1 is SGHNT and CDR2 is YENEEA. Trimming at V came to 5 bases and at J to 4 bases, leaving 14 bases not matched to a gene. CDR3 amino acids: CASSPSPTGQLYNEQFF. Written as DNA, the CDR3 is TGTGCCAGCAGCCCAAGTCCCACGGGACAGCTTTACAATGAGCAGTTCTTC.

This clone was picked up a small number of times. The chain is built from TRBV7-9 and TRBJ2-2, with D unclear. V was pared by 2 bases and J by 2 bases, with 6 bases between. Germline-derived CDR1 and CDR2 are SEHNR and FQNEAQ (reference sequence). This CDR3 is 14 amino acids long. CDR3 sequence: CASSLPFNTGELFF. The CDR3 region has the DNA TGTGCCAGCAGCTTACCGTTCAACACCGGGGAGCTGTTTTTT.

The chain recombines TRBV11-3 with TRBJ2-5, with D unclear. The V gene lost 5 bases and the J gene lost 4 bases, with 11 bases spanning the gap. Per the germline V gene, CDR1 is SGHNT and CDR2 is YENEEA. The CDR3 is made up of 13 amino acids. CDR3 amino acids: CASSPALGETQYF. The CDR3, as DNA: TGTGCCAGCAGCCCCGCCCTAGGAGAGACCCAGTACTTC.

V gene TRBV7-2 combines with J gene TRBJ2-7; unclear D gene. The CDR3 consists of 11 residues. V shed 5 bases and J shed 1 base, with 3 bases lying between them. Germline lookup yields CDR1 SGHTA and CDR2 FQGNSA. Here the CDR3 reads CASSPSYEQYF. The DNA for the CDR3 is TGTGCCAGCAGCCCTTCCTACGAGCAGTACTTC.